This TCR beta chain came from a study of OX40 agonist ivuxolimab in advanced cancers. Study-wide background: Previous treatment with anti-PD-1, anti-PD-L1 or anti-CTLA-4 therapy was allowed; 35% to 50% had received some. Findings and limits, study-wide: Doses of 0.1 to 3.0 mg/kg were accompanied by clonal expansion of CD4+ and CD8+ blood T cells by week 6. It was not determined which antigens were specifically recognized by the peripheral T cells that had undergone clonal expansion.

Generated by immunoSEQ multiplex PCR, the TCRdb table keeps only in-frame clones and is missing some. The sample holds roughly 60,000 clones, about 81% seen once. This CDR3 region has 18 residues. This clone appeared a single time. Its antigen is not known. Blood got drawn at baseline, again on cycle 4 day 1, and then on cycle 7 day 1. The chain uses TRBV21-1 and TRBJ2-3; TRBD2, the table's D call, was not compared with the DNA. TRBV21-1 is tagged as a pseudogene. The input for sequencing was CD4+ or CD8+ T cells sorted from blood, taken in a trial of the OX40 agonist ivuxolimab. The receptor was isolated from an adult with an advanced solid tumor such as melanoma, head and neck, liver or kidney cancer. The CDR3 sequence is CASSKAGGLEEKGDTQYF. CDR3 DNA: TGTGCCAGCAGCAAAGCTGGGGGACTCGAGGAAAAGGGAGATACGCAGTATTTT.